Listed here is a single T cell receptor beta chain. Its matching antigen is unknown. The PCR had 60 Vbeta and 13 Jbeta primers. Some clones are missing from TCRdb's copy, which holds only in-frame ones; the method was immunoSEQ multiplex PCR. Of fewer than 200,000 clones in the sample, roughly 87% are singletons; the top ten hold 1.6%. Looked up from germline, CDR1 is MGHRA and CDR2 is YSYEKL. This CDR3 region has 16 residues. V shed 3 bases, J shed 3 bases, and the junction held 8 bases outside the gene matches. This record belongs to a study of cytomegalovirus exposure and HLA in healthy donors. Regarding the study as a whole: The productive fraction for most TCR beta V segments was about 87% or about 30% in an earlier analysis. An observed cluster of highly shared sequence variants was recorded as a likely sequencing artifact.

Input material: PBMCs. The chain uses TRBV4-1 and TRBJ1-5; 7 positions match TRBD1. The clonotype comes from a man aged 50 or older in good health and CMV-seronegative. The CDR3 protein is CASSHKTGLDNQPQHF. The CDR3, as DNA: TGCGCCAGCAGCCACAAGACAGGGCTGGACAATCAGCCCCAGCATTTT.